This TCR beta chain was recovered during a study of early T cells in non-severe SARS-CoV-2 infection. Using its own MiXCR run on the 5' RACE reads, TCRdb lists one record per CDR3 protein. Of under 90,000 distinct CDR3 sequences listed, 14% are singletons. Trimming removed 4 bases from V and 3 bases from J; junction bases left unmatched: 6. CDR3 length: 14 amino acids. Germline CDR1 and CDR2: SQVTM and ANQGSEA. This clonotype has ten or more counts. The sequence was obtained from an adult who was a healthcare worker with PCR-confirmed SARS-CoV-2 infection or an uninfected control (not recorded which). Sequences were obtained from whole blood. The rearrangement links TRBV29-1 to TRBJ2-1; 7 bases match TRBD2. The CDR3 DNA is TGCAGCGTTGTGCGCGGGGGATACTACAATGAGCAGTTCTTC. This encodes CSVVRGGYYNEQFF.